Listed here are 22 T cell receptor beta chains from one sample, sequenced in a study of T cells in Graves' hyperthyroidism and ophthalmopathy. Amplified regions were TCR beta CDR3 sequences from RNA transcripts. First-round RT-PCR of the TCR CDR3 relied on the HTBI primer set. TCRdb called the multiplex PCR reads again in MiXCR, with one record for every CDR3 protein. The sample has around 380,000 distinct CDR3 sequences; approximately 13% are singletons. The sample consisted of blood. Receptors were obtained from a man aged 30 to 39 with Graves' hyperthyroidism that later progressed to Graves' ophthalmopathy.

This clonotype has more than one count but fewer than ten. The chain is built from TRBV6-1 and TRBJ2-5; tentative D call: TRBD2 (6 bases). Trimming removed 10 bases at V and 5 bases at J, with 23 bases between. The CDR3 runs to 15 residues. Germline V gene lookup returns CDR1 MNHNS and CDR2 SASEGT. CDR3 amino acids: CATGTGPDVMETQYF. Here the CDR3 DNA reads TGTGCCACCGGGACTGGGCCCGACGTTATGGAGACCCAGTACTTC.

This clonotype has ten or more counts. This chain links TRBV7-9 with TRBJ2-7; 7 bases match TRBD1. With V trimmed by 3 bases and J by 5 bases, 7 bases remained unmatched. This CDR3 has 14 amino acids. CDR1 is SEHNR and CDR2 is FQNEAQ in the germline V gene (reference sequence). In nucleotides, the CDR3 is TGTGCCAGCAGCTTGACAACAGGGGTCCACGAGCAGTACTTC. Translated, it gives CASSLTTGVHEQYF.

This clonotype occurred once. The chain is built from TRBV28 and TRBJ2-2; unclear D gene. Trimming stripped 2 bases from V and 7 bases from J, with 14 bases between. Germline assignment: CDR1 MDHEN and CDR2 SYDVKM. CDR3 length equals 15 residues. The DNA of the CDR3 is TGTGCCAGCAGTTTAAGGCAGCTCGGTGGCGGGGAGCTGTTTTTT. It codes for CASSLRQLGGGELFF.

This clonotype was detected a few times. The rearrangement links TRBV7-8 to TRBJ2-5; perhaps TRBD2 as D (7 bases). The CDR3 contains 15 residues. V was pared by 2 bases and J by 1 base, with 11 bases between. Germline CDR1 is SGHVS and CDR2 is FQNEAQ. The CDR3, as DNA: TGTGCCAGCAGCTTAATGGCGGGGGCCCAAGAGACCCAGTACTTC. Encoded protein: CASSLMAGAQETQYF.

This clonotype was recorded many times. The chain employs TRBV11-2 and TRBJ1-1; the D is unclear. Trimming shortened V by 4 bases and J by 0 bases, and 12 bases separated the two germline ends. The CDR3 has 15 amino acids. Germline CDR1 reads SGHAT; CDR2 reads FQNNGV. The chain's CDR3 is CASSSNWPMNTEAFF. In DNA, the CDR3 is TGTGCCAGCAGCTCAAATTGGCCTATGAACACTGAAGCTTTCTTT.

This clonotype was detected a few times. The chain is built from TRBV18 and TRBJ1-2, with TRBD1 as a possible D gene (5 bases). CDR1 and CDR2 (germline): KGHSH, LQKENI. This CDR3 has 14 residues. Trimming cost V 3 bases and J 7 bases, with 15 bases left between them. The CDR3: CASSPPGRGSGYTF. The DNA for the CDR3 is TGTGCCAGCTCACCGCCGGGGCGAGGAAGTGGCTACACCTTC.

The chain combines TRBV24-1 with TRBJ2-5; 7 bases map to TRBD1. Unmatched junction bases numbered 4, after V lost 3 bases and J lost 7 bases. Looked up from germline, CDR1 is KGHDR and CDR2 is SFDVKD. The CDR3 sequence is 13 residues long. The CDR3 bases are TGTGCCACCAGTGATCCCACAGGGGTGACCCAGTACTTC. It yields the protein CATSDPTGVTQYF.

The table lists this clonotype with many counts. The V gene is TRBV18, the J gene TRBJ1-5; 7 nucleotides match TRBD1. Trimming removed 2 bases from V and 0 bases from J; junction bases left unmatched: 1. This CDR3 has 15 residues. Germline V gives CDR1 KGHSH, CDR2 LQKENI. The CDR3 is CASSPDRDSNQPQHF. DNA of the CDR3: TGTGCCAGCTCACCAGACAGGGATAGCAATCAGCCCCAGCATTTT.

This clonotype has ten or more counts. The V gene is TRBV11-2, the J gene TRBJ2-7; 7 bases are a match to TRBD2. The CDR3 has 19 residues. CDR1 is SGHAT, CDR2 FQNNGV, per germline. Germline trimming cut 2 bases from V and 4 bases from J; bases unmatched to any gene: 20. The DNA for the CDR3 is TGTGCCAGCAGCTTACAGAAGCGAGGGCGGGGGACCTCCCGGTACGAGCAGTACTTC. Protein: CASSLQKRGRGTSRYEQYF.

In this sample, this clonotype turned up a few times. Here the CDR3 reads CASWRAFDTDTQYF. The CDR3 nucleotides read TGTGCCAGCTGGAGGGCCTTTGACACAGATACGCAGTATTTT. J is TRBJ2-3 and V is TRBV6-2 or TRBV6-3; TRBD2 might be the D (6 bases). This CDR3 contains 14 residues. Trimming stripped 8 bases from V and 2 bases from J, with 14 bases between. The germline gives CDR1 MNHEY, CDR2 SVGEGT.

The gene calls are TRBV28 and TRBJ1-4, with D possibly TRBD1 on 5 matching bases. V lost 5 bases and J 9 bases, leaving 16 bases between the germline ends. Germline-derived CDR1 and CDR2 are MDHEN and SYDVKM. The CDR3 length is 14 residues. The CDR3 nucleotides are TGTGCCAGCAGTCCAGGGCAGGAGGAGAAAAAACTGTTTTTT. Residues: CASSPGQEEKKLFF.

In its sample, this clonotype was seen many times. The CDR3 is CASSFAQAYEQYF. CDR3 nucleotide sequence: TGTGCCAGCAGCTTCGCTCAGGCCTACGAGCAGTACTTC. J is TRBJ2-7 and V is TRBV11-1, with D uncertain. Germline V gives CDR1 SGHAT, CDR2 FQDESV (reference sequence). V was pared by 3 bases and J by 2 bases, with 8 bases between. The CDR3 extends over 13 amino acids.

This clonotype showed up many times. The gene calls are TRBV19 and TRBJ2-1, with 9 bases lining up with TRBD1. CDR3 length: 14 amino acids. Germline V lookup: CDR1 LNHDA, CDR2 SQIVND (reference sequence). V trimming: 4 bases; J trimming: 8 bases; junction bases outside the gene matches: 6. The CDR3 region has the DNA TGTGCCAGTAGTACCCTCGACAGGGGGGATGAGCAGTTCTTC. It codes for CASSTLDRGDEQFF.

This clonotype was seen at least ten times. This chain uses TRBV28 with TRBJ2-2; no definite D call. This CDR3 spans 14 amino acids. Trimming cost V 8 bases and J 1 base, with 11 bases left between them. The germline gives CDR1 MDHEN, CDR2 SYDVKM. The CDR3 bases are TGTGCCAGCCATTACCAGGAGAACACCGGGGAGCTGTTTTTT. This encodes CASHYQENTGELFF.

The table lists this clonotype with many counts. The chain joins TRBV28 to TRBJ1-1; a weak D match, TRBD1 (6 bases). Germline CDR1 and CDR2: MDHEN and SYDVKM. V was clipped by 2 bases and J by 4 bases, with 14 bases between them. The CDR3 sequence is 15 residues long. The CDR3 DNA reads TGTGCCAGCAGTTTAGGGGGGGGCTTTAGCACTGAAGCTTTCTTT. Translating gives CASSLGGGFSTEAFF.

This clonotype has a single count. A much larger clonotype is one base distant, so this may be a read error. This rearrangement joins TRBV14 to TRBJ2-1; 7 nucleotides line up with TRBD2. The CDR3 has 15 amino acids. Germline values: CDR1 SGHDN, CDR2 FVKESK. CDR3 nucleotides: TGTGCCAGCACCCAAGTGGGAGGACTAGTTGATGAGCAGTTCTTC. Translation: CASTQVGGLVDEQFF.

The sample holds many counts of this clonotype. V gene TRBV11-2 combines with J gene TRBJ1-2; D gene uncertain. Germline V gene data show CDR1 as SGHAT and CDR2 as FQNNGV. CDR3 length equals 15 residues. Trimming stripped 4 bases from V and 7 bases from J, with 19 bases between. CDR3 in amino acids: CASSSHMEGWGGYTF. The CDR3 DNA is TGTGCCAGCAGCTCTCACATGGAGGGATGGGGTGGCTACACCTTC.

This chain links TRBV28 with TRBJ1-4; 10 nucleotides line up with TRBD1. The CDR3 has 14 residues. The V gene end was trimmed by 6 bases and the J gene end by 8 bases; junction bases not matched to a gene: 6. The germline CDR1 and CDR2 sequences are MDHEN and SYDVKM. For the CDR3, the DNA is TGTGCCAGCAGGGCGGGGACAGGGGACGAAAAACTGTTTTTT. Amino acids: CASRAGTGDEKLFF. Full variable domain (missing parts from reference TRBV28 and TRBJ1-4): DVKVTQSSRYLVKRTGEKVFLECVQDMDHENMFWYRQDPGLGLRLIYFSYDVKMKEKGDIPEGYSVSREKKERFSLILESASTNQTSMYLCASRAGTGDEKLFFGSGTQLSVL.

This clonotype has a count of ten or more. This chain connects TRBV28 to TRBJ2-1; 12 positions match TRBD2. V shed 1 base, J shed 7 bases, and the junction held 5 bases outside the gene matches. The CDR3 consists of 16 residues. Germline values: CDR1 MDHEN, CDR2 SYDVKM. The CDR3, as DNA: TGTGCCAGCAGTTTATCTAGCGGGGGGGCCATGAATGAGCAGTTCTTC. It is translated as CASSLSSGGAMNEQFF.

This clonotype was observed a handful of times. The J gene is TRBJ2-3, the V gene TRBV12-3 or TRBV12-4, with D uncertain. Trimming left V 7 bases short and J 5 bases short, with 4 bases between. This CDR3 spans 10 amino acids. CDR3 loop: CASMIDTQYF. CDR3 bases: TGTGCCAGCATGATAGATACGCAGTATTTT.

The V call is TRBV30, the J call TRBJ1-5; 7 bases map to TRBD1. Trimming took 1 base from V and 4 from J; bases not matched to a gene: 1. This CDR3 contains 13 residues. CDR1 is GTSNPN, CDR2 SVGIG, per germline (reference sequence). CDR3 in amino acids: CAWSETGNQPQHF. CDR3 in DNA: TGTGCCTGGAGTGAGACAGGGAATCAGCCCCAGCATTTT. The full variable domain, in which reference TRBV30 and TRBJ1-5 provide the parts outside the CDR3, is SQTIHQWPATLVQPVGSPLSLECTVEGTSNPNLYWYRQAAGRGLQLLFYSVGIGQISSEVPQNLSASRPQDRQFILSSKKLLLSDSGFYLCAWSETGNQPQHFGDGTRLSIL.

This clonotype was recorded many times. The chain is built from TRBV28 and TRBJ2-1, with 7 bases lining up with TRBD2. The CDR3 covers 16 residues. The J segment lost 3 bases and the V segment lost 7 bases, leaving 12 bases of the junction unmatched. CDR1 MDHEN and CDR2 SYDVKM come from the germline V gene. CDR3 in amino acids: CASTSLGGGNYNEQFF. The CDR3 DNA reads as TGTGCCAGCACCTCCTTGGGGGGAGGGAACTACAATGAGCAGTTCTTC.